This T cell receptor beta chain was recorded in a study of Graves' ophthalmopathy and Graves' hyperthyroidism (dated by TCRdb to 2016 to 2019). Study-level background: Peripheral blood was collected at initial diagnosis, prior to any treatment. To explore V-J signatures that distinguish ophthalmopathy from hyperthyroidism, a discovery set of 100 patients was enrolled, made up of around 40 with ophthalmopathy and fewer than 60 with stable hyperthyroidism. For independent validation, a separate cohort was made up of 18 hyperthyroidism patients plus 17 patients who later progressed from hyperthyroidism to ophthalmopathy. TCR beta repertoire signatures were used to distinguish Graves' ophthalmopathy from Graves' hyperthyroidism and to predict progression to ophthalmopathy. T-cell repertoires of thyroid tissue and blood were compared in 5 or 6 hyperthyroidism patients. Following sampling, methimazole starting at 30 mg daily was administered to hyperthyroidism patients, and high-dose intravenous methylprednisolone was administered to ophthalmopathy patients. In total, 135 blood samples were TCR-sequenced: 43 ophthalmopathy, some 72 hyperthyroidism and some 17 hyperthyroidism-to-ophthalmopathy patients. Here is what the overall study found, with its caveats: Most expanded thyroid clonotypes with frequency above 0.001 were also detected in blood, suggesting blood repertoires may reflect the thyroid immune response. No statistical method was used to set the sample size in advance, and the investigators knew which group each participant was assigned to. The 13-signature model separated ophthalmopathy from stable hyperthyroidism with approximately 88% sensitivity and around 81% specificity in cross-validation, and 80%/75% in the test set. In validation, the model predicted ophthalmopathy progression with more than 70% sensitivity and around 72% specificity; more than ten predicted patients were CT-confirmed with GO in a median of about 6.2 months.

Ophthalmopathy patients had moderately to severely active disease, Clinical Activity Score of at least 3, NOSPECS grade of at least 4, and disease duration under 3 months. Anyone with other autoimmune diseases, uncontrolled infections, pregnancy or lactation was excluded from the study. Diagnosis was based on clinical symptoms, serum thyroxine, TRAb, thyroid ultrasound and orbital computed tomography. Using Ficoll-Paque density gradient centrifugation, PBMCs were isolated from about 9.4 ml of fresh peripheral blood. Total RNA was extracted using Trizol reagent, and RNA quality was checked on an Agilent 2100 Bioanalyzer. This clonotype was counted a single time. No cognate antigen has been identified for it. It has no much larger one-base neighbor in the sample; base qualities were not kept. A single read counts as weak evidence. TCR beta CDR3 regions were amplified from RNA transcripts for repertoire sequencing. The first round of RT-PCR was done with HTBI primers and the Qiagen OneStep RT-PCR kit, and was followed by a second round of multiplex PCR, then size selection and purification. Libraries were sequenced paired-end with 100 bp reads on an Illumina HiSeq2000. The paper's data handling went like this. SOAPnuke was used to process the reads, throwing out any read that had adapters, had uncalled bases, had a mean Phred below 15, or lacked an exact constant-primer or identifier match. COPE v1.2.5 was used to merge high-quality paired reads. Unique nucleotide sequences were defined as clonotypes and aligned to IMGT TRB V, D and J references using MiTCR v1.1. Analysis was restricted to V-J combinations with a frequency above 0.0001, which covered 98% to 99.2% of repertoires. For each V-J combination, a TCR clonal expansion and chaos score was defined as F50 clonal expansion divided by the chaos observed in the TCRdist matrix. Welch's t-statistics and random forest were used to reduce features to about a dozen V-J combinations, which were fed into a naive Bayes classifier. Thyroid-blood repertoire similarity was quantified with the Morisita-Horn index. TCRdb's own reprocessing of the public reads used fastp at Q25 and MiXCR and kept productive beta chains. Each CDR3 protein appears once, grouped with its most common genes and DNA. The V and J calls shown here were made by TCRdb, not taken from the authors' results. The sample data list hundreds of thousands of distinct CDR3 sequences, and 35% to 50% of these were observed just once. Of the sample, around 3.3% falls within the top ten clones.

From its cysteine to its phenylalanine, the CDR3 spans 17 amino acids. Only CDR3 DNA is held: 51 bases, read in frame from base 1. V is trimmed back by 1 base and J by 4 bases, and the junction contains 12 bases that no gene match accounts for. The germline V gene provides CDR1 SGHTA and CDR2 FQGNSA. Sequenced: peripheral blood. The chain was built from TRBV7-2 and TRBJ1-2, with TRBD1 identical over 7 junction bases. The origin of this receptor is an adult man with Graves' ophthalmopathy. The CDR3: CASSLGGWDSIRYGYTF. Here is the DNA: TGTGCCAGCAGCTTAGGGGGGTGGGACAGCATTCGCTATGGCTACACCTTC.